The clone carrying this TCR beta chain has a handful of counts. Its antigen is unidentified. Unique molecular identifiers were built into the TCR beta cDNA libraries. Using its own MiXCR run on the PCR reads, TCRdb lists one record per CDR3 protein. The sample has about 430,000 distinct CDR3 sequences; 35% to 45% are singletons. V shed 0 bases and J 3 bases; nucleotides not matched to a gene: 3. Germline V gene data show CDR1 as LNHNV and CDR2 as YYDKDF (reference sequence). The CDR3 is made up of 15 amino acids. The data derive from a study of post-analysis software for immune sequencing data. Study-wide points: Controls showed lower frequencies than patients for four to six TRBV segments, and TRBV5-6, TRBV5-1 and TRBV20-1 were among these.

The sequence was obtained from a girl aged 2 to 10 with multiple sclerosis. The sequenced sample was blood. The chain links TRBV15 to TRBJ2-5, with 8 bases matching TRBD2. The CDR3 loop reads CATSRDNSGEETQYF. The DNA for the CDR3 is TGTGCCACCAGCAGAGACAATAGCGGGGAAGAGACCCAGTACTTC.